This entry describes one T cell receptor (beta chain). Next came a second PCR, run for about 7 to 12 cycles, which used a sample-barcoded 5' primer along with a J-beta primer mix. From the 5' RACE reads, TCRdb called clonotypes with MiXCR, one entry per CDR3 protein. This table holds about 1,400,000 distinct CDR3 sequences, approximately 59% found once. Donors were healthy Caucasian individuals from Russia aged about 6 to 90. Every donor contributed ten milliliters of peripheral blood by blood draw. This entry comes from a study of blood T cells in healthy people across ages. Study-level background: Using template switching, researchers captured about one barcoded beta molecule for each two T cells.

Germline assignment: CDR1 WSHSY and CDR2 SAAADI. V was clipped by 6 bases and J by 11 bases; unmatched bases: 10. There are 13 residues in the CDR3. This TCR came from a man between 18 and 35 years old in good health. The V and J genes are TRBV10-2 and TRBJ2-5, with 9 bases aligning to TRBD1. Sequenced sample: blood. The CDR3 nucleotides read TGCGCCAGCAGCAGGACAGGGGTGAAAGAGCAGTACTTC. Amino acids: CASSRTGVKEQYF.